The clone carrying this T cell receptor (beta chain) was seen only once. This sample was included in a study of blood T cell repertoires in COVID-19. TCRdb's table, derived via immunoSEQ multiplex PCR, lists solely in-frame clones and lacks some. The data hold 200,000 to 250,000 clones, with around 81% observed a single time. Trimming left V 3 bases short and J 3 bases short, with 11 bases between. The CDR3 consists of 15 residues. Per the germline V gene, CDR1 is SGHTA and CDR2 is FQGTGA. The chain employs TRBV7-3 and TRBJ2-2, with TRBD1 as a possible D gene (5 bases). Sample: peripheral blood. This TCR came from a woman aged 55-69 years with active or convalescent COVID-19. CDR3 in amino acids: CASSLAGKDTGELFF. DNA for the CDR3: TGTGCCAGCAGCTTGGCAGGGAAGGACACCGGGGAGCTGTTTTTT.